The 14 T cell receptor beta chains below come from one sample, sequenced in a study of regulatory T cells in long-lasting Graves disease. Arm-PCR of CDR3 regions and iRepertoire HTBI primers were used to build TCR beta libraries. In TCRdb, the multiplex PCR reads were re-called with MiXCR into one record per CDR3 protein. The sample has 380,000 or so distinct CDR3 sequences, around 15% seen once. Time point noted: newly diagnosed GD, antithyroid drugs for less than 3 months. From PBMCs, RNA was extracted and then used to make the TCR library. The sample was also reused in another study, on T cells in Graves' hyperthyroidism and ophthalmopathy.

The sequencing used peripheral blood mononuclear cells (PBMCs), collected at new diagnosis, from a patient treated with antithyroid drugs. These TCRs come from a woman aged 18-29 years with Graves disease.

V usage is TRBV28 and J usage is TRBJ1-6; D gene ambiguous. CDR1 and CDR2 (germline): MDHEN, SYDVKM. The CDR3 is made up of 14 amino acids. Deletions cut 5 bases from V and 10 bases from J, with 15 bases between. The CDR3 nucleotides are TGTGCCAGCAGTCAGTCGGCAGGAGGATCACCCCTCCACTTT. This gives the protein CASSQSAGGSPLHF.

This clonotype was observed at least ten times. The chain employs TRBV30 and TRBJ2-2; perhaps TRBD2 as D (6 bases). CDR1 is GTSNPN, CDR2 SVGIG, per germline (reference sequence). This CDR3 spans 15 amino acids. Trimming removed 3 bases from V and 5 bases from J, with 16 bases in between. This CDR3 reads CAWRHGLLQTGELFF. DNA for the CDR3: TGTGCCTGGAGACATGGACTACTACAAACCGGGGAGCTGTTTTTT.

This clonotype was counted at least ten times. The V gene is TRBV15, the J gene TRBJ2-1; D gene unclear. Trimming took off 0 bases at V and 8 bases at J, with 17 bases between the two ends. CDR3 length: 16 amino acids. Germline V lookup: CDR1 LNHNV, CDR2 YYDKDF (reference sequence). CDR3 sequence (DNA): TGTGCCACCAGCAGAGACTCGGCTAGACGCCGCGATGAGCAGTTCTTC. Translation gives CATSRDSARRRDEQFF.

This clonotype was seen a handful of times. The chain links TRBV20-1 to TRBJ1-5, with a tentative D call TRBD1 (5 bases). Germline loops: CDR1 DFQATT, CDR2 SNEGSKA (reference sequence). V was pared by 0 bases and J by 6 bases, with 12 bases between. The CDR3 is made up of 14 amino acids. CDR3 protein: CSARDLQVRQPQHF. In DNA, the CDR3 is TGCAGTGCTAGAGATCTACAGGTTCGTCAGCCCCAGCATTTT.

This clonotype was counted at least ten times. The chain has TRBV20-1 and TRBJ2-7; D may match TRBD1 or TRBD2 (5 bases each). The CDR3 has 16 amino acids. Per the germline V gene, CDR1 is DFQATT and CDR2 is SNEGSKA (reference sequence). V was pared by 0 bases and J by 3 bases, with 18 bases between. The CDR3 loop reads CSARDLRDETLYEQYF. CDR3 sequence (DNA): TGCAGTGCTAGAGATCTTCGGGACGAGACTCTCTACGAGCAGTACTTC.

This clonotype was observed a few times. The chain recombines TRBV9 with TRBJ2-7; TRBD2 agrees at 11 bases. Per germline, CDR1 SGDLS and CDR2 YYNGEE. Trimming took 0 bases from V and 4 from J; bases not matched to a gene: 9. This CDR3 has 17 amino acids. CDR3 sequence: CASSVGPTTSGEYEQYF. The DNA of the CDR3 is TGTGCCAGCAGCGTAGGACCGACGACTAGCGGGGAGTACGAGCAGTACTTC.

There are a few counts of this clonotype. The V call is TRBV20-1, the J call TRBJ1-5; 10 positions agree with TRBD1. CDR1 is DFQATT, CDR2 SNEGSKA, per germline (reference sequence). With 4 bases clipped from V and 1 base from J, the junction kept 7 bases outside the gene matches. The CDR3 covers 16 residues. The DNA of the CDR3 is TGCAGTGCTAACCCTGGACAGGGGGTAAGCAATCAGCCCCAGCATTTT. This gives the protein CSANPGQGVSNQPQHF.

The chain employs TRBV19 and TRBJ2-2; D might be TRBD2 (7 bases). Germline lookup yields CDR1 LNHDA and CDR2 SQIVND (reference sequence). V lost 9 bases to trimming and J lost 5 bases, with 19 bases between them. This CDR3 is built from 15 residues. The CDR3 region has the DNA TGTGCCAGCCATTCCCTCGGGGGGCGGACCGGGGAGCTGTTTTTT. This translates into CASHSLGGRTGELFF.

This clonotype has only one observation. The chain is built from TRBV7-8 and TRBJ1-1, with unresolved D. The CDR3 spans 14 residues. From germline, CDR1 is SGHVS and CDR2 FQNEAQ. The V and J ends lost 5 bases and 2 bases respectively, with 12 bases between them. In DNA form, the CDR3 reads TGTGCCAGCAGCCTATCGACACTAAACACTGAAGCTTTCTTT. It codes for CASSLSTLNTEAFF.

The count of this clonotype is one. With only one base between it and a far larger clone, this is likely a read error. The missing conserved phenylalanine or tryptophan at the end of this CDR3 makes a read error likely. The rearrangement links TRBV30 to TRBJ2-1, with a weak D call TRBD2 (5 bases). The closer fit of TRBJ2-5 to the DNA end suggests the J call may be wrong. CDR1 is GTSNPN and CDR2 is SVGIG in the germline V gene (reference sequence). The CDR3 consists of 14 residues. The CDR3 nucleotides are TGTGCCTGGAGTGTAGGTCTAGCAAAAGAGACCCAGTACCTC. It is translated as CAWSVGLAKETQYL.

The table lists this clonotype with a few counts. This sequence joins TRBV5-1 and TRBJ2-2; D is possibly TRBD2 (5 bases). CDR1 and CDR2 from the germline V gene are SGHRS and YFSETQ. V dropped 2 bases and J dropped 3 bases, with 11 bases sitting between them. The length of the CDR3 is 15 residues. In nucleotides, the CDR3 is TGCGCCAGCAGCTTTAAGGCAGCGGACACCGGGGAGCTGTTTTTT. Protein sequence: CASSFKAADTGELFF.

This clonotype showed up many times. V gene TRBV12-3 or TRBV12-4 combines with J gene TRBJ2-7, with 8 bases matching TRBD2. The ends lost 2 bases at V and 5 bases at J; junction bases unmatched: 11. The CDR3 runs to 16 residues. The CDR3 loop reads CASSLRVAGKGNEQYF. The CDR3 coding sequence is TGTGCCAGCAGTTTACGGGTAGCGGGAAAAGGGAACGAGCAGTACTTC.

The chain employs TRBV19 and TRBJ2-1; tentative D call: TRBD1 (6 bases). The CDR3 runs 16 residues. In germline, CDR1 is LNHDA, CDR2 SQIVND (reference sequence). V was clipped by 5 bases and J by 6 bases, with 20 bases between them. CDR3 in DNA: TGTGCCAGTAGTTGCCCCCAGGGGTTACCGTGCAATGAGCAGTTCTTC. As protein: CASSCPQGLPCNEQFF.

This clonotype was detected a few times. The chain employs TRBV19 and TRBJ2-1; D uncertain. Trimming stripped 3 bases from V and 7 bases from J, with 7 bases between. In germline, CDR1 is LNHDA, CDR2 SQIVND (reference sequence). The CDR3 is made up of 12 amino acids. Written as DNA, the CDR3 is TGTGCCAGTAGTATGAGTGGGAATGAGCAGTTCTTC. It yields the protein CASSMSGNEQFF.